Below, 8 T cell receptor beta chains from the same sample are listed, as sequenced in a study of T-cell reconstitution after alpha-beta-depleted transplantation in children. The TCRbeta library was prepared with unique molecular identifiers. MiXCR, applied by TCRdb to the PCR reads, yields one record per CDR3 protein. The sample contains around 400,000 distinct CDR3 sequences, roughly 20% of which appear only once. Sample: PBMCs from the stem cell graft donor, taken from the stem cell graft. These TCRs come from a human donor who donated a stem cell graft to a child with acute myeloid leukemia.

The sample holds one count of this clonotype. V and J are TRBV15 and TRBJ1-1; D may be TRBD1 (5 bases). The CDR3 loop spans 14 amino acids. The V and J ends lost 0 bases and 5 bases respectively, with 10 bases between them. CDR1 is LNHNV, CDR2 YYDKDF, per germline (reference sequence). CDR3 residues: CATSRDRKGTEAFF. The DNA of the CDR3 is TGTGCCACCAGCAGAGATAGGAAGGGGACTGAAGCTTTCTTT.

This clonotype was detected a few times. This chain joins TRBV20-1 and TRBJ2-7; perhaps D is TRBD1 or TRBD2 (5 bases each). CDR3 size: 15 residues. Looked up from germline, CDR1 is DFQATT and CDR2 is SNEGSKA (reference sequence). V lost 3 bases and J lost 0, with 15 bases in between. The DNA of the CDR3 is TGCAGTGCTAGTAATCCCCGGGACGTCTCCTACGAGCAGTACTTC. It is translated as CSASNPRDVSYEQYF.

This clonotype was observed at least ten times. The rearrangement links TRBV3-1 to TRBJ2-7; possible D gene TRBD1, 6 bases. This CDR3 comprises 15 residues. In germline, CDR1 is LGHDT, CDR2 YNNKEL (reference sequence). Trimming shortened V by 0 bases and J by 6 bases, and 15 bases separated the two germline ends. In DNA, the CDR3 is TGTGCCAGCAGCCAAGATGTGGGGGCACTGGGCGAGCAGTACTTC. This translates into CASSQDVGALGEQYF.

Ten or more counts support this clonotype. The gene calls are TRBV29-1 and TRBJ2-5, with TRBD1 matching over 10 bases. The CDR3 is made up of 13 amino acids. Germline-derived CDR1 and CDR2 are SQVTM and ANQGSEA. The V gene end was trimmed by 7 bases and the J gene end by 5 bases; junction bases not matched to a gene: 7. The CDR3 sequence: CSARQGADETQYF. CDR3 DNA: TGCAGCGCAAGACAGGGGGCGGATGAGACCCAGTACTTC.

V is TRBV27 and J is TRBJ1-6, with a tentative D call TRBD1 (5 bases). Germline values: CDR1 MNHEY, CDR2 SMNVEV (reference sequence). Trimming left V 1 base short and J 11 bases short, with 12 bases between. The CDR3 loop spans 14 amino acids. The CDR3 loop is CASSLWGRGPPLHF. As DNA, the CDR3 is TGTGCCAGCAGTTTATGGGGACGGGGCCCACCCCTCCACTTT.

This clonotype showed up just a few times. The V call is TRBV20-1, the J call TRBJ1-1; D perhaps matches TRBD1 (5 bases). The CDR3 has 13 amino acids. V lost 2 bases to trimming and J lost 3 bases, with 10 bases between them. Germline-derived CDR1 and CDR2 are DFQATT and SNEGSKA (reference sequence). CDR3: CSARRGVDTEAFF. The CDR3 DNA reads TGCAGTGCTAGAAGGGGAGTAGACACTGAAGCTTTCTTT.

The rearrangement links TRBV12-5 to TRBJ2-7; TRBD1 might be the D (6 bases). The CDR3 covers 19 residues. V lost 0 bases, J lost 1 base, and 22 bases lay in between. Germline CDR1 is LGHNT and CDR2 is FRNRAP. The CDR3 sequence: CASGLVPLGQTSPSYEQYF. The CDR3 region has the DNA TGTGCTAGTGGTTTGGTACCGTTAGGACAGACTTCCCCATCCTACGAGCAGTACTTC.

This clonotype showed up just a few times. This chain joins TRBV7-8 and TRBJ2-2; D call uncertain. Germline V gene sequence: CDR1 SGHVS, CDR2 FQNEAQ. The ends were cut back, 2 bases at V and 3 bases at J, with 13 bases in the middle. This CDR3 contains 16 residues. The CDR3 protein is CASSLRAAQDTGELFF. CDR3 sequence (DNA): TGTGCCAGCAGCTTACGGGCAGCTCAGGACACCGGGGAGCTGTTTTTT.